The present T cell receptor beta chain was sequenced within a study of regulatory T cells in long-lasting Graves disease. On the study more broadly: Graves' patients who were just diagnosed had used antithyroid drugs for under 3 months.

The sample's time point: newly diagnosed GD, antithyroid drugs for less than 3 months. The authors made the TCR library using RNA they extracted from PBMCs. The diagnosis of Graves' disease used American Thyroid Association guidelines. Turning to this clonotype: What it binds is unknown. A much larger clone differs by one base, so this may be a read error.

Libraries of TCR beta came from iRepertoire HTBI primers plus Arm-PCR of CDR3 regions. One entry per CDR3 protein, called by TCRdb with MiXCR from the multiplex PCR reads. Of under 700,000 distinct CDR3 sequences listed, roughly 16% are singletons. General study results and limits: For persistent Graves' patients, TCR diversity was lower than for newly diagnosed ones.

CDR1 and CDR2 (germline): SGDLS, YYNGEE. The CDR3 runs 15 residues. These data are also associated with another study on T cells in Graves' hyperthyroidism and ophthalmopathy. That investigation notes: Blood also contained most expanded thyroid clonotypes above 0.001.

The receptor's source is a woman aged 35-60 years with Graves disease. This chain links TRBV9 with TRBJ1-1; a possible D gene is TRBD1 (5 bases). The sample was peripheral blood mononuclear cells (PBMCs), taken at new diagnosis, from a patient treated with antithyroid drugs. The CDR3 DNA reads as TGTGCCAGCAGCGCCAGCCGACAGCAGAACACTGAAGCTTCCTTT. Its translation is CASSASRQQNTEASF. Full variable domain (rest looked up from reference TRBV9 and TRBJ1-1): DSGVTQTPKHLITATGQRVTLRCSPRSGDLSVYWYQQSLDQGLQFLIQYYNGEERAKGNILERFSAQQFPDLHSELNLSSLELGDSALYFCASSASRQQNTEASFGQGTRLTVV.